The clone carrying this T cell receptor (beta chain) shows up as medium-sized (0.01 to 0.1%) by frequency. The sequence runs out 3 residues before the end of the CDR3; the remainder is reconstructed from the germline J gene. This record comes from a study of T cells in women clearing cervical HPV infection. Study context: Controls' single incident HPV16 infection cleared within 12 months without precancer. Controls gave blood once infection was undetectable; cases at lesion identification. Case blood was drawn a median about 150 days after lesion detection.

The CDR3 is 13 amino acids. Germline CDR1 and CDR2: KGHSH and LQKENI. V was shortened by 0 bases and J by 2 bases, with 4 bases between the two germline ends. Libraries were prepared by immunoSEQ multiplex PCR; TCRdb keeps only in-frame clonotypes and omits some of them. Its clone listing holds around 37,000 clones. The sample comprised blood buffy coat. The clonotype was recovered from a woman aged 18 to 75 with a cervical HPV16 infection that either progressed to CIN3+ or cleared (not recorded which). J is TRBJ2-5 and V is TRBV18; no definite D call. The CDR3 is CASSPPTQETQYF. The CDR3 bases that were read are TGTGCCAGCTCACCACCTACACAAGAGACC.